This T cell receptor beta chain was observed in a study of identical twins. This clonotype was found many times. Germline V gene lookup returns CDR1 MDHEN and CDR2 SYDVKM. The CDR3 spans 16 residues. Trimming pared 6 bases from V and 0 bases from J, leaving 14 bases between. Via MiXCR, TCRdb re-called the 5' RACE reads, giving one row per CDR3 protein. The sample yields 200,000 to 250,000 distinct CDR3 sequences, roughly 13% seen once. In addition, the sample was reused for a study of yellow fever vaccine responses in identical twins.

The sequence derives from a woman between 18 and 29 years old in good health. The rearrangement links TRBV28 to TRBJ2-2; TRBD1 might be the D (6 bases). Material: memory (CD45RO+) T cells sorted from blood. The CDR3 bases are TGTGCCAGCAGCCCCGCAGGGGCAGCGAACACCGGGGAGCTGTTTTTT. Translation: CASSPAGAANTGELFF.